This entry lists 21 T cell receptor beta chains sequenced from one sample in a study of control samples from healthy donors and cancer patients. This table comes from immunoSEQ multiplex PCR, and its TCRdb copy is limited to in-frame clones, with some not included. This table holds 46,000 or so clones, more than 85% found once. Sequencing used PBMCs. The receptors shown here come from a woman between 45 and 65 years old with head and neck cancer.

The CDR3 here is CASSLGTGYDEQYF. DNA for the CDR3: TGTGCCAGCAGCCTCGGGACAGGGTATGACGAGCAGTACTTC. The rearrangement uses TRBV3-1 (or the pseudogene TRBV3-2) and TRBJ2-7, with 9 bases aligning to TRBD1. This CDR3 is 14 amino acids long. Germline V gives CDR1 LGHDT, CDR2 YNNKEL (reference sequence). V was clipped by 4 bases and J by 5 bases; unmatched bases: 6.

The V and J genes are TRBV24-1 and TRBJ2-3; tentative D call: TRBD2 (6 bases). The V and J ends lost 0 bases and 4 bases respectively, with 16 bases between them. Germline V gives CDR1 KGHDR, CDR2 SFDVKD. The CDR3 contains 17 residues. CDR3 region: CATSDLTSFERADTQYF. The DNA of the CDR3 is TGTGCCACCAGTGATTTGACTAGCTTTGAGAGGGCAGATACGCAGTATTTT.

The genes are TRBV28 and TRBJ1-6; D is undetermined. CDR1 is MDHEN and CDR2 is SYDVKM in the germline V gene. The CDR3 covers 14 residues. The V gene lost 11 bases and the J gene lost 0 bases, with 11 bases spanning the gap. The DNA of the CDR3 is TGTGCCGGCAAACAGAGCTCCTATAATTCACCCCTCCACTTT. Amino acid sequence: CAGKQSSYNSPLHF.

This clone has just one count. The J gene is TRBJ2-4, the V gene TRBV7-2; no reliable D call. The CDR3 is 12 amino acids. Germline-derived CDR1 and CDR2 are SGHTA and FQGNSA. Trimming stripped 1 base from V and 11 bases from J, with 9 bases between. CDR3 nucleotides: TGTGCCAGCAGCTTAGGACGTTCCTTTCAGTACTTC. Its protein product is CASSLGRSFQYF.

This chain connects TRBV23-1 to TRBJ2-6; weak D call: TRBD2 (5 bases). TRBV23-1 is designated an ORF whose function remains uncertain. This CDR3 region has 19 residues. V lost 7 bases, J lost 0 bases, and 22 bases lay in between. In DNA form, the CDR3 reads TGCGCCAGCACTTCGATGGAGAAGGGAGAGCCCTCTGGGGCCAACGTCCTGACTTTC. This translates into CASTSMEKGEPSGANVLTF.

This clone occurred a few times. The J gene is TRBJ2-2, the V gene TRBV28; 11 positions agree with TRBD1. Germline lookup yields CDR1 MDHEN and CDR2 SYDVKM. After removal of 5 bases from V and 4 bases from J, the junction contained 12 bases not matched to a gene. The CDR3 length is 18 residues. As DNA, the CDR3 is TGTGCCAGCAGTCCACAACCCGGACAGGGGGCAGGCACCGGGGAGCTGTTTTTT. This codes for CASSPQPGQGAGTGELFF.

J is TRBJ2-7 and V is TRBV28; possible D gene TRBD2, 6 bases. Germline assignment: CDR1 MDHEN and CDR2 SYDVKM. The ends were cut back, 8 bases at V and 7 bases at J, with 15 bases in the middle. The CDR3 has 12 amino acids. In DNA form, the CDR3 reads TGTGCCAGCCGGGGGACCGTGTTGGAGCAGTACTTC. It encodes CASRGTVLEQYF.

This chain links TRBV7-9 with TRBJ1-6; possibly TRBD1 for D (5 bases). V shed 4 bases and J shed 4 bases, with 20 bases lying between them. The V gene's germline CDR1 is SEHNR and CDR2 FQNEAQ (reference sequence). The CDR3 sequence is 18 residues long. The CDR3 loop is CASSSHAWGEYYNSPLHF. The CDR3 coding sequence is TGTGCCAGCAGCTCCCATGCTTGGGGGGAATATTATAATTCACCCCTCCACTTT.

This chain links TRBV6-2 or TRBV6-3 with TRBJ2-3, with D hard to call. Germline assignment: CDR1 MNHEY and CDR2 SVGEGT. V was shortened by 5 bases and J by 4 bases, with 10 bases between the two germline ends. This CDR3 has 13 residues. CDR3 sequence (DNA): TGTGCCAGCAGTGGATTTATGGCAGATACGCAGTATTTT. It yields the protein CASSGFMADTQYF.

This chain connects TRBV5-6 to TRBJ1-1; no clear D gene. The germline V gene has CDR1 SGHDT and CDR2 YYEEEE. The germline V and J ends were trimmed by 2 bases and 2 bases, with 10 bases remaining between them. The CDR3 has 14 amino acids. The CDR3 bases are TGTGCCAGCAGCTTAGGAAGGGTCAACACTGAAGCTTTCTTT. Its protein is CASSLGRVNTEAFF. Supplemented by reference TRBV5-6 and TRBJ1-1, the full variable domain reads DAGVTQSPTHLIKTRGQQVTLRCSPKSGHDTVSWYQQALGQGPQFIFQYYEEEERQRGNFPDRFSGHQFPNYSSELNVNALLLGDSALYLCASSLGRVNTEAFFGQGTRLTVV.

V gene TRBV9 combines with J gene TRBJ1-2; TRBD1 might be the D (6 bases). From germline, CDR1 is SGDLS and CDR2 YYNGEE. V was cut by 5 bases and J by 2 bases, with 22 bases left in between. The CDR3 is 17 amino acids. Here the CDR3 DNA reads TGTGCCAGCAGTAGGGGGGCGGCAGGGGAGGGAAACTATGGCTACACCTTC. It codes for CASSRGAAGEGNYGYTF.

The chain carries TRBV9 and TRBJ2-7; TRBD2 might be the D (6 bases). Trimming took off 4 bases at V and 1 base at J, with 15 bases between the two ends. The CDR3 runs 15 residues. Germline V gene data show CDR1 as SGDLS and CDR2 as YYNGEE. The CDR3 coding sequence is TGTGCCAGCAGCTTGGGACTTCTTGATTCCTACGAGCAGTACTTC. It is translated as CASSLGLLDSYEQYF.

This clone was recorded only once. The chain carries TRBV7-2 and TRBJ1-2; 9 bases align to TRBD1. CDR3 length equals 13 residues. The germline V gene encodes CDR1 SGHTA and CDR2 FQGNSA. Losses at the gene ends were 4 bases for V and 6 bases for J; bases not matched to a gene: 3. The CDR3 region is CASSYRTGDGYTF. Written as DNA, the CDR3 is TGTGCCAGCAGCTACAGGACAGGGGATGGCTACACCTTC.

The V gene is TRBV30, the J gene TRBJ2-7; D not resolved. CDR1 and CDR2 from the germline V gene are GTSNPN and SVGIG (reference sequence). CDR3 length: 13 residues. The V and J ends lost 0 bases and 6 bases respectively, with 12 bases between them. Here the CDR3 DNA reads TGTGCCTGGAGTGTACACTCTGGTTCCGAGCAGTACTTC. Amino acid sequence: CAWSVHSGSEQYF.

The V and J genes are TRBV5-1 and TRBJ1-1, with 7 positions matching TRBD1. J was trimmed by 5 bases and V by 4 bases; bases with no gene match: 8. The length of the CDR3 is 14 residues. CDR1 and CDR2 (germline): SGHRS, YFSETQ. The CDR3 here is CASSPQGGKTEAFF. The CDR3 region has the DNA TGCGCCAGCAGCCCCCAGGGGGGCAAGACTGAAGCTTTCTTT.

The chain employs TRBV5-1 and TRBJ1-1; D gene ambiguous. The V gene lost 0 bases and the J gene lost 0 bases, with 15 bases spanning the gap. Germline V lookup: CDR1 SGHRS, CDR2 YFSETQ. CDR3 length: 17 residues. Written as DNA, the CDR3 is TGCGCCAGCAGCTTGGTGTTTAGCGGGGTTCTGAACACTGAAGCTTTCTTT. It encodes CASSLVFSGVLNTEAFF.

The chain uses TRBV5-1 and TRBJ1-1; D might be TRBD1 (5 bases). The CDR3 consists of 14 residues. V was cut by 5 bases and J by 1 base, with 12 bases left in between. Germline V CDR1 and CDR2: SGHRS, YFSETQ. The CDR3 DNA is TGCGCCAGCAGTATCTACGACAGGAACACTGAAGCTTTCTTT. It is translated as CASSIYDRNTEAFF. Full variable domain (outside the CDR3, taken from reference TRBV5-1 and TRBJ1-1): KAGVTQTPRYLIKTRGQQVTLSCSPISGHRSVSWYQQTPGQGLQFLFEYFSETQRNKGNFPGRFSGRQFSNSRSEMNVSTLELGDSALYLCASSIYDRNTEAFFGQGTRLTVV.

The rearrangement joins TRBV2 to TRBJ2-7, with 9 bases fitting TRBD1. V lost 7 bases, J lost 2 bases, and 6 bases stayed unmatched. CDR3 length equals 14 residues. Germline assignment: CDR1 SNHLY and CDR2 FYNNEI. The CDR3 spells CASKDRGAPYEQYF. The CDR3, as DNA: TGTGCCAGCAAAGACAGGGGGGCCCCCTACGAGCAGTACTTC.

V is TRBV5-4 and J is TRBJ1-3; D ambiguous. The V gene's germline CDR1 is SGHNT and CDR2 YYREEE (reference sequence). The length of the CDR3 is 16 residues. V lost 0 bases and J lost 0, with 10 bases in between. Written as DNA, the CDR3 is TGTGCCAGCAGCTTGGGGGCACAGAGCTCTGGAAACACCATATATTTT. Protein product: CASSLGAQSSGNTIYF.

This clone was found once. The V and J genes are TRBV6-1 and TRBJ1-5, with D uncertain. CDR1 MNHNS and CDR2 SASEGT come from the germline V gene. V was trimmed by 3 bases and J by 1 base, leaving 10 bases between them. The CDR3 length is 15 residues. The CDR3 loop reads CASSETYGSNQPQHF. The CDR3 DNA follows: TGTGCCAGCAGTGAGACGTATGGAAGCAATCAGCCCCAGCATTTT.

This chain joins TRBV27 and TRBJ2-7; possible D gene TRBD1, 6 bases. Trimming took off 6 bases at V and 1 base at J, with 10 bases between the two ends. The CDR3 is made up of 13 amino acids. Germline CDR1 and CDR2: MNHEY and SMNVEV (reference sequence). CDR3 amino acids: CASSPGASYEQYF. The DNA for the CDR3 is TGTGCCAGCAGCCCAGGGGCTTCCTACGAGCAGTACTTC.